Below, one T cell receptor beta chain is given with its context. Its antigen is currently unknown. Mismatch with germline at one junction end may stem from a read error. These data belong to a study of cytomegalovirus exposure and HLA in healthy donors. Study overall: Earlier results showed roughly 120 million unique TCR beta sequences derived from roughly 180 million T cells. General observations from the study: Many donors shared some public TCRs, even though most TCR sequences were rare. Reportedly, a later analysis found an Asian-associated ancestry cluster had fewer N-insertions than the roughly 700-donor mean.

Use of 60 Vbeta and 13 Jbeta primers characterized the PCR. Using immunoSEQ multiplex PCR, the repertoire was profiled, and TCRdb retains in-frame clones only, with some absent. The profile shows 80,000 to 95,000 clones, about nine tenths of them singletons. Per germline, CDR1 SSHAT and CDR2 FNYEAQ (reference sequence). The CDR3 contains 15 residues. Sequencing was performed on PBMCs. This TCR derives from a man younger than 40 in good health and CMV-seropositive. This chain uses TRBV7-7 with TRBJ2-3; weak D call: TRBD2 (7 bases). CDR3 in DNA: TGTGCTAGCAGCTTAGGGGGGGTTGGGACAGATACGCAGTATTTT. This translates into CASSLGGVGTDTQYF.